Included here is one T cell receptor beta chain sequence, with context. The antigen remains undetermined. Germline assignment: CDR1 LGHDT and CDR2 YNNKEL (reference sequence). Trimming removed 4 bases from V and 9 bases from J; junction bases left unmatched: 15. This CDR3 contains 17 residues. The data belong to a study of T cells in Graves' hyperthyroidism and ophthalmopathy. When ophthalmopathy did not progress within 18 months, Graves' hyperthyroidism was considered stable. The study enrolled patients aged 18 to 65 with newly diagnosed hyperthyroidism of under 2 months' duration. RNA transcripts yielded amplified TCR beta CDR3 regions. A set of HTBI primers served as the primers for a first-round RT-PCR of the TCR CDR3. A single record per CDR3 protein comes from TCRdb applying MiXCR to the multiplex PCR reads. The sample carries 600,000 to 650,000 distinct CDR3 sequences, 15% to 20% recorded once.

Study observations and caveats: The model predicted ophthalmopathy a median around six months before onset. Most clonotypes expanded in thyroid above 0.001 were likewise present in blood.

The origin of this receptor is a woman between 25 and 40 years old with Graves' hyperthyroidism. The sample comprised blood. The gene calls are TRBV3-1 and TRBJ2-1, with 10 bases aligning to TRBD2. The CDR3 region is CASSPHGVLAGRGEQFF. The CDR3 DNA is TGTGCCAGCAGCCCCCACGGGGTACTAGCGGGACGGGGTGAGCAGTTCTTC.